This TCR beta chain emerged from a study of T cells in Graves' hyperthyroidism and ophthalmopathy. Points from the study as a whole: A median around 6 months before onset, the model predicted ophthalmopathy.

The CDR3 spans 11 residues. The V end lost 7 bases, the J end lost 5 bases, and 8 bases lay between the germline ends. The germline CDR1 and CDR2 sequences are SGHTA and FQGNSA. With respect to this clonotype: Its antigen is still unknown.

Amplification of TCR beta CDR3 regions was performed using RNA transcripts as template. With the HTBI primer set, the TCR CDR3 went through a first round of RT-PCR. TCRdb ran MiXCR on the multiplex PCR reads and lists one entry per CDR3 protein. The data hold roughly 700,000 distinct CDR3 sequences, with approximately 14% observed a single time. This clonotype was sampled from a woman between 18 and 30 years old with Graves' hyperthyroidism. Sequencing was carried out using blood. This chain links TRBV7-2 with TRBJ1-2; no clear D gene. CDR3 sequence: CASTQLYGYTF. CDR3 nucleotides: TGTGCCAGCACCCAATTATATGGCTACACCTTC.